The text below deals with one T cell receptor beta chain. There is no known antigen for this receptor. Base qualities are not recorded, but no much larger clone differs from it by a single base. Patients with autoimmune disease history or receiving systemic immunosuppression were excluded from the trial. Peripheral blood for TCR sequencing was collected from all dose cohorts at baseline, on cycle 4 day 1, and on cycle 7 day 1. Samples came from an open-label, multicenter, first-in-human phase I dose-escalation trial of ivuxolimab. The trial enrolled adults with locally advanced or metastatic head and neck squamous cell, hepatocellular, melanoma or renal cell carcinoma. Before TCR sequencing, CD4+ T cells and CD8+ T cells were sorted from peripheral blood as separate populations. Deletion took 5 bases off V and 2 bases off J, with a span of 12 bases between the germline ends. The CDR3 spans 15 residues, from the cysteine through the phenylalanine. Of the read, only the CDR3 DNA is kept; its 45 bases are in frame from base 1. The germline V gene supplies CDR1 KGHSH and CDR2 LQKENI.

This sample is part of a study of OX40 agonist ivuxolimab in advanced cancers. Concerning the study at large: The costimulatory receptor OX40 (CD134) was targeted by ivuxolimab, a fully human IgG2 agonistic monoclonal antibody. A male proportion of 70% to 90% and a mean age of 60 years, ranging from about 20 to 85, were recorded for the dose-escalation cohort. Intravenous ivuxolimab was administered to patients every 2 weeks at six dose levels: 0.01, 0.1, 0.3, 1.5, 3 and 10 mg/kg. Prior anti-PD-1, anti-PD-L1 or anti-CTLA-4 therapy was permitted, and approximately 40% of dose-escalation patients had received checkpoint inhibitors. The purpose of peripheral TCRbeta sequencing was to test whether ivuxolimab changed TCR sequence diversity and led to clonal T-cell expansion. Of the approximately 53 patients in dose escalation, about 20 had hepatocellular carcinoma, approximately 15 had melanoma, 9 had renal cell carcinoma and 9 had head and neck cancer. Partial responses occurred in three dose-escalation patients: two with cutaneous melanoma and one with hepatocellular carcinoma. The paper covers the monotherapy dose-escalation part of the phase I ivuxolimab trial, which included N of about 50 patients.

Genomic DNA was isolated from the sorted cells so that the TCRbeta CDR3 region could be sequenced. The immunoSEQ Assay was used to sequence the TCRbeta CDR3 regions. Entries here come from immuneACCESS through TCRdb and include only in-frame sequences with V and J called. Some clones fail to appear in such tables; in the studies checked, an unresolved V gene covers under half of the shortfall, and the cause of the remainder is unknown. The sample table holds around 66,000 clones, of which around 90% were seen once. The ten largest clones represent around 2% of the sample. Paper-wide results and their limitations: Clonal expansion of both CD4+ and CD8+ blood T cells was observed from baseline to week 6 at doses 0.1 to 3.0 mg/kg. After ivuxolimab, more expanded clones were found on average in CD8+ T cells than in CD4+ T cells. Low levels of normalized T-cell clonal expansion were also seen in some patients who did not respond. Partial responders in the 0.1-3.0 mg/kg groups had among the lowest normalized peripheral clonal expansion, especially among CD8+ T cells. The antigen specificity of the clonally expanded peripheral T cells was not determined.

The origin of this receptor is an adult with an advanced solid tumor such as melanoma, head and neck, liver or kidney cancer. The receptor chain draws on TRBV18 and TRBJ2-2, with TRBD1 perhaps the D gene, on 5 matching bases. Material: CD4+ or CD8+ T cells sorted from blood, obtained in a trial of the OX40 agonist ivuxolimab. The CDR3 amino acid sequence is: CASSTGHHNTGELFF. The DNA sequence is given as TGTGCCAGCTCAACTGGACACCATAACACCGGGGAGCTGTTTTTT.